The 25 T cell receptor beta chains presented below share a single source sample, sequenced in a study of beta chain features in type 1 diabetes. All of the isolated RNA was reverse transcribed, so expressed TCRB transcripts were sequenced. Here immunoSEQ multiplex PCR was the method, and the copy in TCRdb shows in-frame clones only, minus some. The sample lists about 330,000 clones, 8% to 13% occurring once. The sequenced material came from naive CD4+ T cells from blood. Receptors were obtained from a woman aged 25 to 39 in good health.

The CDR3 coding sequence is TGTGCCAGCAGTTTTCCTACCTACAATGAGCAGTTCTTC. This codes for CASSFPTYNEQFF. The chain is built from TRBV28 and TRBJ2-1; unclear D gene. CDR3 size: 13 residues. Trimming removed 3 bases from V and 2 bases from J, with 5 bases in between. Germline V lookup: CDR1 MDHEN, CDR2 SYDVKM. The full variable domain, completed using reference TRBV28 and TRBJ2-1, is DVKVTQSSRYLVKRTGEKVFLECVQDMDHENMFWYRQDPGLGLRLIYFSYDVKMKEKGDIPEGYSVSREKKERFSLILESASTNQTSMYLCASSFPTYNEQFFGPGTRLTVL.

This clone was counted a few times. V gene TRBV9 combines with J gene TRBJ1-5, with TRBD1 identical over 7 bases. Germline CDR1 and CDR2: SGDLS and YYNGEE. With V trimmed by 4 bases and J by 3 bases, 4 bases remained unmatched. This CDR3 spans 14 amino acids. CDR3 DNA: TGTGCCAGCAGCTCTGGACAGGACAATCAGCCCCAGCATTTT. Encoded protein: CASSSGQDNQPQHF.

This clone was found a few times. The chain uses TRBV23-1 and TRBJ2-7; 10 bases map to TRBD1. TRBV23-1 is sorted into the ORF group, with uncertain function. V was clipped by 2 bases and J by 4 bases; unmatched bases: 5. This CDR3 region has 15 residues. This chain's CDR3 is CASSQEDRGQYEQYF. Written as DNA, the CDR3 is TGCGCCAGCAGTCAAGAAGACAGGGGGCAATACGAGCAGTACTTC.

The CDR3 bases are TGTGCCAGCAGTCCCGGGGGGTCTGGGGCAGACACCATATATTTT. Translated, it gives CASSPGGSGADTIYF. This sequence joins TRBV6-1 and TRBJ1-3, with a tentative D call TRBD1 (5 bases). The germline V gene has CDR1 MNHNS and CDR2 SASEGT. The V end was cut by 5 bases, the J end by 8 bases, with 19 bases between. The CDR3 extends over 15 amino acids.

This chain connects TRBV29-1 to TRBJ2-5; possible D gene TRBD2, 6 bases. The germline V and J ends were trimmed by 8 bases and 5 bases, with 18 bases remaining between them. Germline loops: CDR1 SQVTM, CDR2 ANQGSEA. The CDR3 is 13 residues long. The CDR3 DNA follows: TGCAGCTCCGGGGGAGCGGTAGGGGAGACCCAGTACTTC. Translation: CSSGGAVGETQYF.

The chain combines TRBV29-1 with TRBJ2-1; a possible D gene is TRBD2 (5 bases). V was shortened by 7 bases and J by 14 bases, with 12 bases between the two germline ends. This CDR3 is built from 9 residues. Germline V lookup: CDR1 SQVTM, CDR2 ANQGSEA. Here the CDR3 reads CSGGWWEFF. CDR3 nucleotide sequence: TGCAGCGGAGGGTGGTGGGAGTTCTTC.

The chain has TRBV6-5 and TRBJ1-5; 10 nucleotides align to TRBD1. V shed 5 bases and J 7 bases; nucleotides not matched to a gene: 8. The CDR3 has 15 residues. Germline CDR1 is MNHEY and CDR2 is SVGAGI. In DNA, the CDR3 is TGTGCCAGCAGTCGTTCGGGACAGGGGCGCCAGCCCCAGCATTTT. Its protein is CASSRSGQGRQPQHF.

This clone was seen a few times. The rearrangement uses TRBV6-1 and TRBJ2-2; tentative D call: TRBD2 (5 bases). Germline CDR1 is MNHNS and CDR2 is SASEGT. The germline V and J ends were trimmed by 5 bases and 5 bases, with 12 bases remaining between them. CDR3 length: 14 residues. Written as DNA, the CDR3 is TGTGCCAGCAGTAGCAGGAGCGGAACCGGGGAGCTGTTTTTT. Translation gives CASSSRSGTGELFF.

The J gene is TRBJ1-1, the V gene TRBV27; 7 bases are shared with TRBD1. V dropped 5 bases and J dropped 3; count of bases not matched to a gene: 9. Germline V lookup: CDR1 MNHEY, CDR2 SMNVEV (reference sequence). This CDR3 comprises 15 residues. CDR3 in amino acids: CASSRPDRRDTEAFF. DNA for the CDR3: TGTGCCAGCAGTAGACCGGACAGGAGAGACACTGAAGCTTTCTTT.

The chain carries TRBV6-5 and TRBJ2-5; D is unresolved. V shed 6 bases and J shed 11 bases, with 10 bases lying between them. Germline CDR1 and CDR2: MNHEY and SVGAGI. The CDR3 spans 10 residues. CDR3 sequence reads: CASSFPLQYF. DNA for the CDR3: TGTGCCAGCAGCTTTCCCCTTCAGTACTTC.

This clone was counted only a few times. The gene calls are TRBV7-9 and TRBJ2-2, with 8 nucleotides matching TRBD2. The J segment lost 0 bases and the V segment lost 5 bases, leaving 5 bases of the junction unmatched. From germline, CDR1 is SEHNR and CDR2 FQNEAQ (reference sequence). The CDR3 runs 16 residues. In DNA, the CDR3 is TGTGCCAGCAGCCCCCGGGGGGGAACGAACACCGGGGAGCTGTTTTTT. Translation gives CASSPRGGTNTGELFF.

This clone occurred a few times. The chain combines TRBV7-9 with TRBJ2-6; 8 nucleotides line up with TRBD1. V shed 8 bases and J 2 bases; nucleotides not matched to a gene: 8. Germline assignment: CDR1 SEHNR and CDR2 FQNEAQ (reference sequence). CDR3 length: 16 amino acids. The CDR3 DNA reads TGTGCCAGCGCGACAGGGGCCACACCTGGGGCCAACGTCCTGACTTTC. Translating it yields CASATGATPGANVLTF.

This chain links TRBV30 with TRBJ2-5; maybe TRBD2 (5 bases). Germline CDR1 GTSNPN, CDR2 SVGIG (reference sequence). Trimming took off 4 bases at V and 4 bases at J, with 13 bases between the two ends. There are 13 residues in the CDR3. The CDR3 loop reads CAWMFGSGETQYF. CDR3 DNA: TGTGCCTGGATGTTTGGGAGTGGAGAGACCCAGTACTTC.

The chain couples TRBV29-1 to TRBJ2-7; tentative D call: TRBD2 (5 bases). Germline CDR1 and CDR2: SQVTM and ANQGSEA. The V end lost 6 bases, the J end lost 0 bases, and 15 bases lay between the germline ends. The CDR3 contains 14 residues. CDR3 residues: CSVLSERTSYEQYF. CDR3 bases: TGCAGCGTGTTATCCGAGCGGACCTCCTACGAGCAGTACTTC.

There are a few counts of this clone. The V gene is TRBV5-4, the J gene TRBJ1-2; D is unresolved. The CDR3 is 17 amino acids. Germline-derived CDR1 and CDR2 are SGHNT and YYREEE (reference sequence). CDR3 nucleotides: TGTGGGGCAGCAGCTATTGGAAGGAACACCGCTGGCTATGGCTACACCTTC. Amino acids: CGAAAIGRNTAGYGYTF. Looking up the rest from reference TRBV5-4 and TRBJ1-2 gives the full variable domain: ETGVTQSPTHLIKTRGQQVTLRCSSQSGHNTVSWYQQALGQGPQFIFQYYREEENGRGNFPPRFSGLQFPNYSSELNVNALELDDSALYLCGAAAIGRNTAGYGYTFGSGTRLTVV.

This clone has a handful of counts. The chain recombines TRBV6-5 with TRBJ1-2; possibly TRBD1 for D (6 bases). V gave up 2 bases and J gave up 3 bases, with 16 bases separating them. This CDR3 comprises 16 residues. Germline V gene data show CDR1 as MNHEY and CDR2 as SVGAGI. The CDR3 DNA reads as TGTGCCAGCAGTTACACACCGGTGGACAGACACTATGGCTACACCTTC. This codes for CASSYTPVDRHYGYTF.

This clone was seen only a few times. The chain has TRBV28 and TRBJ1-5; 9 bases are shared with TRBD1. Trimming at V came to 6 bases and at J to 1 base, leaving 4 bases not matched to a gene. The germline V gene has CDR1 MDHEN and CDR2 SYDVKM. There are 15 residues in the CDR3. CDR3 DNA sequence: TGTGCCAGCAGACCCGGGACAGGGAGCAATCAGCCCCAGCATTTT. Translation: CASRPGTGSNQPQHF.

Remarks on this clone: The sample holds other DNA sequences that translate to the same CDR3. The chain recombines TRBV7-9 with TRBJ1-5; D ambiguous. Germline-derived CDR1 and CDR2 are SEHNR and FQNEAQ (reference sequence). Trimming removed 0 bases at V and 0 bases at J, with 6 bases between. The CDR3 loop spans 15 amino acids. As DNA, the CDR3 is TGTGCCAGCAGCTTAGCCGAGGGTAGCAATCAGCCCCAGCATTTT. Protein: CASSLAEGSNQPQHF.

V is TRBV6-5 and J is TRBJ2-7; 7 positions agree with TRBD2. In germline, CDR1 is MNHEY, CDR2 SVGAGI. V lost 5 bases to trimming and J lost 2 bases; unmatched junction nucleotides: 9. CDR3 length: 15 amino acids. DNA of the CDR3: TGTGCCAGCAGTAAACCGGGGGGAAGTCCCTACGAGCAGTACTTC. This codes for CASSKPGGSPYEQYF.

The chain employs TRBV13 and TRBJ2-5, with 8 bases identical to TRBD2. Germline-derived CDR1 and CDR2 are PRHDT and FYEKMQ (reference sequence). J lost 2 bases, V lost 7 bases, and 9 bases had no gene match. The CDR3 contains 15 residues. DNA of the CDR3: TGTGCCAGCACTACTGGGACTAGAGTTCAAGAGACCCAGTACTTC. It is translated as CASTTGTRVQETQYF.

The CDR3: CASSAGTGATNEKLFF. In DNA, the CDR3 is TGTGCCAGCAGCGCGGGGACAGGGGCAACTAATGAAAAACTGTTTTTT. The gene calls are TRBV7-2 and TRBJ1-4, with 10 bases that match TRBD1. V lost 5 bases and J lost 0; bases outside the gene matches: 3. CDR3 length: 16 residues. Germline V lookup: CDR1 SGHTA, CDR2 FQGNSA. The entire variable domain, with the rest obtained from reference TRBV7-2 and TRBJ1-4, is as follows: GAGVSQSPSNKVTEKGKDVELRCDPISGHTALYWYRQSLGQGLEFLIYFQGNSAPDKSGLPSDRFSAERTGGSVSTLTIQRTQQEDSAVYLCASSAGTGATNEKLFFGSGTQLSVL.

The chain is built from TRBV27 and TRBJ2-3; D unresolved. The germline CDR1 and CDR2 sequences are MNHEY and SMNVEV (reference sequence). Trimming shortened V by 3 bases and J by 1 base, and 5 bases separated the two germline ends. The CDR3 has 13 amino acids. The CDR3 loop is CASSFPGTDTQYF. CDR3 nucleotides: TGTGCCAGCAGTTTCCCCGGCACAGATACGCAGTATTTT.

A few counts support this clone. V and J are TRBV4-3 and TRBJ2-1; no definite D call. Germline V lookup: CDR1 LGHNA, CDR2 YSLEER. This CDR3 contains 13 residues. V lost 0 bases and J lost 14, with 14 bases in between. CDR3 in amino acids: CASSQDYHSRKFF. In DNA form, the CDR3 reads TGCGCCAGCAGCCAAGATTACCACAGTCGGAAGTTCTTC.

V gene TRBV30 combines with J gene TRBJ1-1; D possibly corresponds to TRBD1 (6 bases). The CDR3 runs to 14 residues. Trimming took off 3 bases at V and 6 bases at J, with 17 bases between the two ends. Looked up from germline, CDR1 is GTSNPN and CDR2 is SVGIG (reference sequence). The CDR3 region has the DNA TGTGCCTGGAGATCTCAGGGGATCGGGGCTGAAGCTTTCTTT. This translates into CAWRSQGIGAEAFF.

This clone occurred a few times. V gene TRBV5-1 combines with J gene TRBJ1-2, with D possibly matching TRBD1 (5 bases). CDR3 size: 17 residues. The ends were cut back, 4 bases at V and 2 bases at J, with 21 bases in the middle. Germline lookup yields CDR1 SGHRS and CDR2 YFSETQ. CDR3 in DNA: TGCGCCAGCAGCAAAGTATCCTTCCAGGGTGGCAACTATGGCTACACCTTC. Translated: CASSKVSFQGGNYGYTF.